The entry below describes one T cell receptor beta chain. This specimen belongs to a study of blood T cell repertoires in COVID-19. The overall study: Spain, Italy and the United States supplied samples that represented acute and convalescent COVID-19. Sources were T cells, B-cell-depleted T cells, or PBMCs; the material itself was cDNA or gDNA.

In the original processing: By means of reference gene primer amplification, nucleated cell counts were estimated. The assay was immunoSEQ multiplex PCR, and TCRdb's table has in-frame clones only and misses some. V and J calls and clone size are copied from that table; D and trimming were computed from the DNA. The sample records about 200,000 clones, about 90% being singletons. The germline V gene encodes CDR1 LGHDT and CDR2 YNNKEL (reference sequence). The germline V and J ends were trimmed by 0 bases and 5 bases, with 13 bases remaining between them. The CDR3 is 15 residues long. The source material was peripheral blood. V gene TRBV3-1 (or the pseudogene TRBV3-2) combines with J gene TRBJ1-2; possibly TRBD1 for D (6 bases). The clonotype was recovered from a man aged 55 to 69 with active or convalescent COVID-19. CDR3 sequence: CASSQDGRTVYGYTF. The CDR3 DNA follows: TGTGCCAGCAGCCAAGATGGACGGACAGTATATGGCTACACCTTC.